The clone carrying this T cell receptor (beta chain) was observed many times. Its specificity is unknown. This sample is part of a study of CD8+CD57+ T cells in acquired aplastic anemia. About the research overall: Mean DNA quantity obtained from sorted CD4+ and CD8+ cells was around 3.2 ug. General study results and limits: Patients and controls shared about 30 CD8+ CDR3 sequences. Researchers reported that CD8+ Simpson's diversity was not significantly different in patients versus controls.

In patients chosen for sequencing, flow cytometry had shown CD8+CD57+ cell expansion. No patient had been given any therapy when blood was sampled. Genomic DNA acted as the template from which TCR beta VDJ combination and CDR3 sequence profiling were carried out. TCRdb itself ran the reads through MiXCR, one entry per CDR3 protein. The table records 150,000 to 180,000 distinct CDR3 sequences, just over 50% of them present only once. The length of the CDR3 is 13 residues. Trimming removed 8 bases at V and 3 bases at J, with 10 bases between. Germline values: CDR1 SNHLY, CDR2 FYNNEI. The sequence derives from a human donor with aplastic anemia. Material for sequencing was sorted CD4+, CD8+, or CD8+CD57+ T cells (not recorded which) from PBMCs. This chain connects TRBV2 to TRBJ2-2; D may be TRBD2 (5 bases). The CDR3 DNA is TGTGCCAGCTTCGGCGGGTACACCGGGGAGCTGTTTTTT. It codes for CASFGGYTGELFF. The full variable domain, its missing parts supplied by reference TRBV2 and TRBJ2-2, is EPEVTQTPSHQVTQMGQEVILRCVPISNHLYFYWYRQILGQKVEFLVSFYNNEISEKSEIFDDQFSVERPDGSNFTLKIRSTKLEDSAMYFCASFGGYTGELFFGEGSRLTVL.